This entry concerns a single TCR beta chain. The sample is drawn from a study of blood T cell repertoires in COVID-19. CDR1 and CDR2 (germline): SGHRS, YFSETQ. Trimming left V 5 bases short and J 3 bases short, with 17 bases between. This CDR3 region has 15 residues. Clones were read by immunoSEQ multiplex PCR, and TCRdb kept only the in-frame ones, dropping some. The profile covers 25,000 or so clones, with around four fifths appearing a single time and over 60% taken by the ten largest. This chain links TRBV5-1 with TRBJ1-2; a weak D match, TRBD1 (5 bases). Sequencing was performed on peripheral blood. This TCR derives from a man aged 65 to 79 with acute or convalescent COVID-19. This chain's CDR3 is CASSLVPGGDYGYTF. CDR3 nucleotide sequence: TGCGCCAGCAGTCTCGTCCCCGGAGGGGACTATGGCTACACCTTC.